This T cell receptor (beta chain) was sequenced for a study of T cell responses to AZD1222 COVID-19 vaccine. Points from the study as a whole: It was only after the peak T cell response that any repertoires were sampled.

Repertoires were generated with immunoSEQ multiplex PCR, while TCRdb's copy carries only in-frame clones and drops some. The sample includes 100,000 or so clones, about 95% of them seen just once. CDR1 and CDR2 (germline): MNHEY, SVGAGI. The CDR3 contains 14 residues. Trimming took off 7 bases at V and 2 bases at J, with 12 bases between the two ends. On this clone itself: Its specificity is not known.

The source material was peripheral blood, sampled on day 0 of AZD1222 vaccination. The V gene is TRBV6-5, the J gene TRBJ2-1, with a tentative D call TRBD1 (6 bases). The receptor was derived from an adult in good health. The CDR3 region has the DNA TGTGCCAGCACAAGGACAGACCCCTACAATGAGCAGTTCTTC. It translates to CASTRTDPYNEQFF.